One TCR beta chain is described in this entry. This clonotype was seen only a few times. It lacks a known antigen. Base qualities are not at hand, and no much larger clone is one base apart. Amplification of TCR beta CDR3 regions was carried out from RNA transcripts. A first-round RT-PCR of the TCR CDR3 used the HTBI primer set with the Qiagen OneStep RT-PCR kit. The libraries were constructed in a second round of multiplex PCR and then size-selected and purified. Libraries were sequenced paired-end with 100 bp reads on an Illumina HiSeq2000. As for the original processing: SOAPnuke was used to process the raw data, removing reads that contained adapters or uncalled bases, had a mean Phred below 15, or lacked an exact match to the constant primer or identifier. High-quality paired reads were merged using COPE v1.2.5, and each unique nucleotide sequence was defined as a clonotype. Clonotypes were aligned to IMGT TRBV, TRBD and TRBJ reference segments using MiTCR v1.1. The analysis included only V-J combinations with a frequency above 0.0001, which together covered 99% to 99.2% of the repertoires. The TCS score was defined as F50 (clonal expansion) divided by E x V (chaos), with BLOSUM62-based TCRdist calculated between CDR3 peptides within each V-J. Welch's t-statistics and random forest reduced around 520 V-J features to roughly 13, which were used in a naive Bayes classifier (R e1071). The public reads were quality trimmed at Q25 with fastp and then assembled into clones with MiXCR by TCRdb, keeping productive beta chains. Duplicate CDR3 protein sequences are folded into a single record with the most common DNA and genes. TCRdb, not the original authors, processed these V and J calls. This sample gives about 700,000 distinct CDR3 sequences in total; about 14% of them show up just once. The leading ten clones occupy roughly a tenth of the sample.

The data were obtained in a study of T cells in Graves' hyperthyroidism and ophthalmopathy (dated by TCRdb to about 2019). About the study as a whole: Peripheral blood samples were taken at the time of initial diagnosis, prior to any treatment. TCR V-J signatures able to tell the groups apart were searched for in a discovery cohort of 100 or so patients, of whom over 40 had Graves' ophthalmopathy and roughly 57 had stable Graves' hyperthyroidism. An independent validation cohort of under 20 hyperthyroidism patients and more than 15 patients who later progressed to ophthalmopathy tested prospective prediction of ophthalmopathy. The 100 discovery patients were randomly split 7:3 into training and test sets. The study also compared thyroid tissue and blood T-cell repertoires from over 5 Graves' hyperthyroidism patients. After sampling, hyperthyroidism patients received methimazole starting at 30 mg daily, and ophthalmopathy patients received high-dose intravenous methylprednisolone. According to the paper, TCR Vbeta CDR3 sequencing was carried out on some 130 peripheral blood samples, which came from under 50 ophthalmopathy, approximately 78 hyperthyroidism and roughly 17 progressor patients.

V and J are truncated by 2 bases and 0 bases respectively, leaving an intervening sequence of 6 bases. From the cysteine up to the phenylalanine, the CDR3 has a length of 14 residues. The retained sequence is limited to the CDR3, 42 bases, with the frame set at the first base. CDR1 and CDR2, per the germline V gene, are MGHRA and YSYEKL. Stable Graves' hyperthyroidism was defined as the absence of progression to ophthalmopathy over 18 months of follow-up. Hyperthyroidism patients were aged 18 to 65 years and newly diagnosed, with disease duration of less than 2 months. Patients with uncontrolled infections, other autoimmune diseases, pregnancy or lactation were excluded. Clinical symptoms, serum thyroxine and TRAb, thyroid ultrasound, and orbital computed tomography formed the basis for the diagnoses. Ficoll-Paque density gradient centrifugation was used to isolate PBMCs from approximately 10 ml of fresh peripheral blood. Trizol reagent was used to extract total RNA, and RNA quality was then checked on an Agilent 2100 Bioanalyzer.

Here is what the overall study found, with its caveats: Sample size was not statistically predetermined, and blinding of investigators to group allocation was not performed. Blood samples also contained most of the expanded thyroid clonotypes (frequency above 0.001), which suggests that blood repertoires may reflect thyroid immune responses. In validation, progression to ophthalmopathy was predicted by the model with around 70% sensitivity and about 72% specificity, a median of about 6 months before onset. Ophthalmopathy was separated from stable hyperthyroidism by a 13 V-J signature model, with approximately 86% sensitivity and about 81% specificity obtained in cross-validation and 80%/75% obtained in testing.

This clonotype was obtained from a young woman with Graves' hyperthyroidism. The sequence is built from TRBV4-1 and TRBJ2-3; perhaps TRBD2 is the D gene, with 5 bases matching. Sequenced input: blood. The CDR3 has the sequence CASSQRLSTDTQYF. In nucleotide form, the sequence is TGCGCCAGCAGCCAAAGACTAAGCACAGATACGCAGTATTTT.